One T cell receptor (beta chain) is described in this entry. This sample was taken from a study of shared clonotypes between healthy human individuals. Healthy HIV-negative adults with no recent acute infections or vaccinations were recruited as donors. Sequencing was performed on unsorted PBMC DNA using ten immunoSEQ deep assay plates. TCRdb keeps only in-frame clones here, not all; method: immunoSEQ multiplex PCR. Of approximately 500,000 clones in the sample, roughly 80% were seen once. V lost 0 bases to trimming and J lost 3 bases, with 10 bases between them. There are 15 residues in the CDR3. Germline values: CDR1 SGDLS, CDR2 YYNGEE.

The TCR sequence derives from a woman aged 40 to 50 in good health. Some clones in this sample may be carry-over from other donors' samples. What was sequenced was PBMCs. V usage is TRBV9 and J usage is TRBJ2-1; TRBD2 might be the D (6 bases). This CDR3 is CASSVVADNYNEQFF. In DNA form, the CDR3 reads TGTGCCAGCAGCGTAGTAGCGGACAACTACAATGAGCAGTTCTTC.